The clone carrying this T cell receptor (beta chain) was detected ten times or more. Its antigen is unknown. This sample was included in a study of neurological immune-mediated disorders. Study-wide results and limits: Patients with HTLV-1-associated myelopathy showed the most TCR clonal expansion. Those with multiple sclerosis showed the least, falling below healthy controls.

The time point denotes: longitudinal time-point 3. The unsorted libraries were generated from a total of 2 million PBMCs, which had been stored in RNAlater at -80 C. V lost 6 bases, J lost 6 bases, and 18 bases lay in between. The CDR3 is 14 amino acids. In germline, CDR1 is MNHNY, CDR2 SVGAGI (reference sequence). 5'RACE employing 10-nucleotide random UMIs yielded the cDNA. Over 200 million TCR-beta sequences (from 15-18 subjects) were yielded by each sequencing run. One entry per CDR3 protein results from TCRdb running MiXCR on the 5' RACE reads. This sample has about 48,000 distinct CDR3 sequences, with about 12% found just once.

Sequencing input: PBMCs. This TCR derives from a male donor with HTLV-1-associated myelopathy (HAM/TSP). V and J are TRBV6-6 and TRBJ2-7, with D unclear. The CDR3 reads CASRVSRLMPEQYF. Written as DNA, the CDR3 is TGTGCCAGCAGGGTATCTCGATTGATGCCCGAGCAGTACTTC.